This is a list of T cell receptor beta chains from one sample in a study of memory CD4+ T cells and cytomegalovirus serostatus. Sequenced by immunoSEQ multiplex PCR; TCRdb stores in-frame clones only, minus some. Seen here are just over 40,000 clones, around 75% observed once, and the top ten hold around 0.72%. The material sequenced was memory CD4+ T cells from blood. The source is an adult in good health and CMV-seronegative. Each CDR3 is given with its conserved first and last residue. The order of the fields is V gene, J gene, CDR3 protein.

v_gene: TRBV2
j_gene: TRBJ1-2
CDR3aa: CASRQGSPNYGYTF

v_gene: TRBV4-2
j_gene: TRBJ2-3
CDR3aa: CASSQALAGATDTQYF

v_gene: TRBV11-3
j_gene: TRBJ2-5
CDR3aa: CASSLGAGEETQYF

v_gene: TRBV30
j_gene: TRBJ1-5
CDR3aa: CAWSTGYDQPQHF

v_gene: TRBV7-8
j_gene: TRBJ1-2
CDR3aa: CASSPIPDRADYGYTF

v_gene: TRBV30
j_gene: TRBJ2-7
CDR3aa: CAWTETGPYEQYF

v_gene: TRBV6-1
j_gene: TRBJ2-5
CDR3aa: CASRPLTGFETQYF

v_gene: TRBV7-2
j_gene: TRBJ1-5
CDR3aa: CASSQDLNQPQHF

v_gene: TRBV11-1
j_gene: TRBJ1-1
CDR3aa: CASSTQGDTEAFF

v_gene: TRBV7-9
j_gene: TRBJ1-4
CDR3aa: CASKPPGQGPGKLFF